The 28 T cell receptor beta chains below come from one sample, sequenced in a study of Ad26.COV2.S vaccination and SARS-CoV-2 variants. Treatment noted: around 19 received Ad26.COV2.S at low or high dose, single or two shots; roughly five received placebo; per-sample allocation not given. Specimen acquisition occurred on day 63 following the initial vaccine or placebo injection. The assay was immunoSEQ multiplex PCR, and TCRdb's table has in-frame clones only and misses some. Altogether a few hundred thousand clones are present, 80% to 90% being singletons, with the ten largest covering approximately 7%. Source: peripheral blood, taken in a trial of Ad26.COV2.S vaccine versus placebo. The origin of the receptors is a person between 18 and 65 years old who received the Ad26.COV2.S COVID-19 vaccine or a placebo.

The V gene is TRBV4-3, the J gene TRBJ2-5; tentatively, D is TRBD1 (6 bases). Trimming took 4 bases from V and 7 from J, leaving 16 bases between them. Germline CDR1 LGHNA, CDR2 YSLEER. CDR3 length: 14 amino acids. CDR3 region: CASSLHTQGGTQYF. CDR3 nucleotides: TGCGCCAGCAGCCTTCATACACAGGGTGGGACCCAGTACTTC.

The V and J genes are TRBV5-4 and TRBJ2-7, with unresolved D. Trimming left V 1 base short and J 2 bases short, with 10 bases between. The CDR3 runs to 14 residues. Germline CDR1 is SGHNT and CDR2 is YYREEE (reference sequence). The chain's CDR3 is CASSLSPVTYEQYF. In DNA, the CDR3 is TGTGCCAGCAGCTTGTCCCCTGTGACCTACGAGCAGTACTTC.

This clone was seen a few times. The junction differs from germline at one of its ends, possibly a read error. This chain uses TRBV2 with TRBJ2-3, with TRBD2 as a possible D gene (6 bases). The CDR3 totals 13 residues. In germline, CDR1 is SNHLY, CDR2 FYNNEI. The CDR3 spells CASKGSPGLPSNF. CDR3 coding DNA: TGTGCCAGCAAGGGGAGCCCGGGACTTCCCTCAAATTTT.

This clone appeared a single time. The genes are TRBV7-2 and TRBJ1-1, with TRBD1 as a possible D gene (6 bases). The germline V gene encodes CDR1 SGHTA and CDR2 FQGNSA. V lost 0 bases and J 0 bases, leaving 8 bases between the germline ends. The CDR3 runs 15 residues. CDR3 amino acids: CASSLAAGVNTEAFF. The CDR3, as DNA: TGTGCCAGCAGCTTAGCCGCAGGGGTGAACACTGAAGCTTTCTTT. Using reference TRBV7-2 and TRBJ1-1 for the parts outside the CDR3, the full variable domain is GAGVSQSPSNKVTEKGKDVELRCDPISGHTALYWYRQSLGQGLEFLIYFQGNSAPDKSGLPSDRFSAERTGGSVSTLTIQRTQQEDSAVYLCASSLAAGVNTEAFFGQGTRLTVV.

The genes are TRBV3-1 (or the pseudogene TRBV3-2) and TRBJ2-7; 9 nucleotides match TRBD1. CDR3 length: 14 amino acids. The V gene end was trimmed by 4 bases and the J gene end by 3 bases; junction bases not matched to a gene: 4. CDR1 and CDR2 from the germline V gene are LGHDT and YNNKEL (reference sequence). The CDR3, as DNA: TGTGCCAGCAGCCGTGGGACAGGGATCTACGAGCAGTACTTC. It codes for CASSRGTGIYEQYF.

This rearrangement joins TRBV11-3 to TRBJ2-1; D gene unclear. The CDR3 has 14 amino acids. Germline V lookup: CDR1 SGHNT, CDR2 YENEEA. The V and J ends lost 2 bases and 0 bases respectively, with 5 bases between them. CDR3 nucleotides: TGTGCCAGCAGCTTACAGAGCTCCTACAATGAGCAGTTCTTC. Translated: CASSLQSSYNEQFF.

The V and J genes are TRBV19 and TRBJ2-7; TRBD2 is a possible D gene (6 bases). Looked up from germline, CDR1 is LNHDA and CDR2 is SQIVND (reference sequence). The CDR3 spans 15 residues. V was cut by 6 bases and J by 2 bases, with 17 bases left in between. CDR3 sequence (DNA): TGTGCCAGTAGAGTTTCAGCGGGTTCCCCCTACGAGCAGTACTTC. Protein: CASRVSAGSPYEQYF.

The gene calls are TRBV2 and TRBJ1-3; D gene unclear. CDR1 is SNHLY, CDR2 FYNNEI, per germline. The CDR3 spans 13 residues. V lost 6 bases and J 4 bases, leaving 10 bases between the germline ends. CDR3 bases: TGTGCCAGCAGCGGCGCGGCAGGAAACACCATATATTTT. Amino acids: CASSGAAGNTIYF. Full variable domain (remainder filled in from reference TRBV2 and TRBJ1-3): EPEVTQTPSHQVTQMGQEVILRCVPISNHLYFYWYRQILGQKVEFLVSFYNNEISEKSEIFDDQFSVERPDGSNFTLKIRSTKLEDSAMYFCASSGAAGNTIYFGEGSWLTVV.

J is TRBJ1-2 and V is TRBV20-1, with 8 bases identical to TRBD1. The length of the CDR3 is 15 residues. Losses at the gene ends were 3 bases for V and 8 bases for J; bases not matched to a gene: 14. Germline V gene data show CDR1 as DFQATT and CDR2 as SNEGSKA (reference sequence). In nucleotides, the CDR3 is TGCAGTGCTAGTAAGACAGGGGCCATGTCAGGAGGCTACACCTTC. Amino acid sequence: CSASKTGAMSGGYTF.

This rearrangement joins TRBV7-2 to TRBJ2-3; 7 nucleotides match TRBD2. The CDR3 covers 15 residues. V was clipped by 3 bases and J by 6 bases; unmatched bases: 9. CDR1 is SGHTA and CDR2 is FQGNSA in the germline V gene. CDR3 residues: CASSFRRGRPDTQYF. The CDR3 bases are TGTGCCAGCAGCTTTCGGCGGGGGAGACCCGATACGCAGTATTTT.

The J gene is TRBJ2-4, the V gene TRBV6-5; 8 bases map to TRBD1. The CDR3 spans 13 residues. The ends lost 6 bases at V and 9 bases at J; junction bases unmatched: 7. The germline V gene has CDR1 MNHEY and CDR2 SVGAGI. DNA for the CDR3: TGTGCCAGCAGAGTACAGGGGGATAGCATTCAGTACTTC. It specifies CASRVQGDSIQYF.

V is TRBV2 and J is TRBJ1-1; D gene uncertain. The CDR3 runs 14 residues. Trimming stripped 0 bases from V and 6 bases from J, with 11 bases between. Germline V gene lookup returns CDR1 SNHLY and CDR2 FYNNEI. CDR3 sequence (DNA): TGTGCCAGCAGTGAAGCGAGGTTATCGGCTGAAGCTTTCTTT. Its translation: CASSEARLSAEAFF.

The V and J genes are TRBV18 and TRBJ1-1; a possible D gene is TRBD1 (5 bases). The CDR3 loop spans 15 amino acids. The ends were cut back, 8 bases at V and 0 bases at J, with 16 bases in the middle. Germline V lookup: CDR1 KGHSH, CDR2 LQKENI. The CDR3, as DNA: TGTGCCAGCAACGCCTTGCGGGGACTGAACACTGAAGCTTTCTTT. Protein: CASNALRGLNTEAFF. Based on the CDR3 plus reference TRBV18 and TRBJ1-1, the full variable domain is NAGVMQNPRHLVRRRGQEARLRCSPMKGHSHVYWYRQLPEEGLKFMVYLQKENIIDESGMPKERFSAEFPKEGPSILRIQQVVRGDSAAYFCASNALRGLNTEAFFGQGTRLTVV.

V and J are TRBV5-5 and TRBJ1-6; D unresolved. This CDR3 spans 18 amino acids. Germline V gene sequence: CDR1 SGHKS, CDR2 YYEKEE (reference sequence). Between the trimmed V and J ends, which lost 3 bases and 0 bases, there was a span of 16 bases. CDR3 coding DNA: TGTGCCAGCAGCTCCGGGAGTTGGTCAGTCTCCTATAATTCACCCCTCCACTTT. Residues: CASSSGSWSVSYNSPLHF.

The chain's CDR3 is CASSDGGANTGELFF. The CDR3 coding sequence is TGTGCCAGCAGTGATGGGGGTGCGAACACCGGGGAGCTGTTTTTT. This sequence joins TRBV6-4 and TRBJ2-2; D assignment may be TRBD1 or TRBD2 (5 bases each). Per germline, CDR1 MRHNA and CDR2 SNTAGT. This CDR3 region has 15 residues. The ends were cut back, 3 bases at V and 0 bases at J, with 8 bases in the middle.

The chain combines TRBV27 with TRBJ1-4; D not resolved. This CDR3 has 15 residues. In germline, CDR1 is MNHEY, CDR2 SMNVEV (reference sequence). Trimming pared 2 bases from V and 0 bases from J, leaving 7 bases between. CDR3 sequence: CASSLLGATNEKLFF. The CDR3 bases are TGTGCCAGCAGTTTACTGGGAGCAACTAATGAAAAACTGTTTTTT.

The chain recombines TRBV12-5 with TRBJ2-7, with 7 bases matching TRBD2. The V gene end was trimmed by 3 bases and the J gene end by 4 bases; junction bases not matched to a gene: 3. This CDR3 has 13 residues. Germline V lookup: CDR1 LGHNT, CDR2 FRNRAP. The CDR3 DNA reads TGTGCTAGTGGTTTACTGGGAGGGTACGAGCAGTACTTC. It translates to CASGLLGGYEQYF.

The chain couples TRBV5-1 to TRBJ2-3; the match to TRBD2 covers 12 bases. Germline values: CDR1 SGHRS, CDR2 YFSETQ. Trimming removed 1 base from V and 8 bases from J; junction bases left unmatched: 11. The CDR3 consists of 17 residues. Here the CDR3 reads CASSLRTTSGGVGTQYF. CDR3 coding DNA: TGCGCCAGCAGCTTGAGGACGACTAGCGGGGGTGTAGGTACGCAGTATTTT.

V gene TRBV9 combines with J gene TRBJ2-2; D might be TRBD2 (6 bases). V was clipped by 2 bases and J by 0 bases, with 8 bases between them. The CDR3 consists of 15 residues. The germline gives CDR1 SGDLS, CDR2 YYNGEE. CDR3 coding DNA: TGTGCCAGCAGCGTCGGAGGGGCGAACACCGGGGAGCTGTTTTTT. Translated, it gives CASSVGGANTGELFF.

This chain connects TRBV5-4 to TRBJ1-2, with D possibly TRBD1 on 6 matching bases. The CDR3 sequence is 12 residues long. V was trimmed by 3 bases and J by 7 bases, leaving 10 bases between them. Germline CDR1 and CDR2: SGHNT and YYREEE (reference sequence). The CDR3 sequence is CASSSQGSGYTF. The CDR3 DNA is TGTGCCAGCAGCTCCCAGGGGTCTGGCTACACCTTC.

The chain recombines TRBV6-5 with TRBJ1-5, with 8 bases that match TRBD1. V lost 8 bases and J lost 6; bases outside the gene matches: 6. The germline V gene encodes CDR1 MNHEY and CDR2 SVGAGI. This CDR3 has 13 residues. CDR3 in DNA: TGTGCCAGCGGGGACAGGCGGGGTCAGCCCCAGCATTTT. It is translated as CASGDRRGQPQHF.

Relative to its sample, this clone is medium-sized. J is TRBJ2-7 and V is TRBV7-9; D possibly uses TRBD1 or TRBD2 (5 bases each). This CDR3 contains 14 residues. Deletions cut 5 bases from V and 7 bases from J, with 18 bases between. In germline, CDR1 is SEHNR, CDR2 FQNEAQ (reference sequence). CDR3: CASSPGTGSLEQYF. The DNA of the CDR3 is TGTGCCAGCAGCCCGGGGACGGGATCTCTAGAGCAGTACTTC.

The J gene is TRBJ2-7, the V gene TRBV11-3, with 7 nucleotides matching TRBD2. Germline lookup yields CDR1 SGHNT and CDR2 YENEEA. The CDR3 covers 14 residues. With V trimmed by 5 bases and J by 3 bases, 7 bases remained unmatched. CDR3 coding DNA: TGTGCCAGCAGCCGGGCGGGAGTGGTCTACGAGCAGTACTTC. Translation gives CASSRAGVVYEQYF.

This rearrangement joins TRBV9 to TRBJ2-1, with D hard to call. Deletions cut 2 bases from V and 1 base from J, with 10 bases between. The germline V gene encodes CDR1 SGDLS and CDR2 YYNGEE. The CDR3 has 15 amino acids. This CDR3 reads CASSVLFGSYNEQFF. The DNA of the CDR3 is TGTGCCAGCAGCGTCCTTTTTGGGTCCTACAATGAGCAGTTCTTC.

The J gene is TRBJ2-1, the V gene TRBV4-1; no clear D gene. Trimming took 2 bases from V and 4 from J, leaving 12 bases between them. The CDR3 length is 15 residues. The germline gives CDR1 MGHRA, CDR2 YSYEKL. The CDR3 here is CASSQRSPLYNEQFF. In DNA, the CDR3 is TGCGCCAGCAGCCAAAGAAGCCCACTTTACAATGAGCAGTTCTTC.

The gene calls are TRBV12-5 and TRBJ1-1; 9 nucleotides line up with TRBD1. Losses at the gene ends were 0 bases for V and 3 bases for J; bases not matched to a gene: 5. CDR3 length equals 16 residues. The germline V gene has CDR1 LGHNT and CDR2 FRNRAP. The CDR3 loop reads CASGLVQGARDTEAFF. The CDR3, as DNA: TGTGCTAGTGGTTTGGTACAGGGGGCCAGAGACACTGAAGCTTTCTTT.

The rearrangement uses TRBV7-2 and TRBJ2-1; 10 positions agree with TRBD2. CDR1 is SGHTA, CDR2 FQGNSA, per germline. The CDR3 has 15 amino acids. V was pared by 5 bases and J by 12 bases, with 13 bases of the junction left unmatched. The CDR3: CASSPPVAGGSGQFF. CDR3 nucleotides: TGTGCCAGCAGCCCCCCGGTAGCGGGGGGCTCCGGGCAGTTCTTC.

V usage is TRBV29-1 and J usage is TRBJ2-5, with D hard to call. Germline V gene sequence: CDR1 SQVTM, CDR2 ANQGSEA. V lost 6 bases and J lost 5, with 16 bases in between. The CDR3 is 13 amino acids. The CDR3 region has the DNA TGCAGCGTGAAGGACGATGAATGGGAGACCCAGTACTTC. The encoded protein is CSVKDDEWETQYF.